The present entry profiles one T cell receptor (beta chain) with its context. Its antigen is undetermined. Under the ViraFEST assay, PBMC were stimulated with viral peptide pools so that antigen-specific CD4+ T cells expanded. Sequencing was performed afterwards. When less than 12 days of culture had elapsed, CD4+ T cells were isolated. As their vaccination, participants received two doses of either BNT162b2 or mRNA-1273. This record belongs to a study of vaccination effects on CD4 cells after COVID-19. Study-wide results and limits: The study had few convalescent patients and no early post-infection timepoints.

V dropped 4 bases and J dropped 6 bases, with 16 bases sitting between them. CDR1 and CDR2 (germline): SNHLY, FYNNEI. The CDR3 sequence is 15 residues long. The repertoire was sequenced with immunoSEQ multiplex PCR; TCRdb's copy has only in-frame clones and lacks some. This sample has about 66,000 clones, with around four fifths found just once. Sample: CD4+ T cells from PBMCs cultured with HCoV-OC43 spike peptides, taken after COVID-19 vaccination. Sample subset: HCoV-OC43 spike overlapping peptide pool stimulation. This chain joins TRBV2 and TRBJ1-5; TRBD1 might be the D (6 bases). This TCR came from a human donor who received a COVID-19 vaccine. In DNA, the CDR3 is TGTGCCAGCAGTGTACAGGGTCTGGCAGGTCAGCCCCAGCATTTT. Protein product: CASSVQGLAGQPQHF.